The 16 T cell receptor beta chains given below trace back to one sample, sequenced in a study of T cell clones after liver transplantation. TCRbeta sequences of proliferating CFSE-low MLR cells were labeled alloreactive. Antigens of these TCRs are unknown. Clones were sequenced by immunoSEQ multiplex PCR, and TCRdb holds only the in-frame ones, with some missing. The sample holds about 5,800 clones, approximately 30% seen once. Sequenced sample: CD4+ T cells from cultured PBMCs. The receptors stem from a human patient who received a liver transplant. Some of these T cells may belong to the graft donor.

This clone was recorded only once. This chain joins TRBV5-8 and TRBJ2-1; 15 positions match TRBD2. Unmatched junction bases numbered 13, after V lost 2 bases and J lost 4 bases. This CDR3 contains 20 residues. Germline values: CDR1 SGHTS, CDR2 YDEGEE. The CDR3 here is CASSFTGLAGGPLRYNEQFF. CDR3 DNA sequence: TGTGCCAGCAGCTTCACAGGACTAGCGGGAGGGCCGCTACGATACAATGAGCAGTTCTTC. Complete variable domain (other parts from reference TRBV5-8 and TRBJ2-1): EAGVTQSPTHLIKTRGQQATLRCSPISGHTSVYWYQQALGLGLQFLLWYDEGEERNRGNFPPRFSGRQFPNYSSELNVNALELEDSALYLCASSFTGLAGGPLRYNEQFFGPGTRLTVL.

In its sample, this clone was seen a few times. This is likely an artifact of a read error, given a far larger clone one base away. The same CDR3 also results from other DNA sequences found in this sample. This chain links TRBV9 with TRBJ2-6; TRBD1 matches at 10 bases. Germline V CDR1 and CDR2: SGDLS, YYNGEE. CDR3 length equals 17 residues. The CDR3 spells CARSKDRGRSGANVLTF. The CDR3 DNA reads as TGTGCCCGCAGCAAAGACAGGGGGCGCTCGGGGGCCAACGTCCTGACTTTC.

The chain has TRBV9 and TRBJ2-6; 9 bases are a match to TRBD1. Trimming cost V 7 bases and J 4 bases; bases outside gene matches: 12. This CDR3 has 17 amino acids. The germline gives CDR1 SGDLS, CDR2 YYNGEE. CDR3 region: CASRKHRGRAGANVLTF. CDR3 in DNA: TGTGCCAGCCGCAAACACAGGGGGCGCGCGGGGGCCAACGTCCTGACTTTC.

This clone is medium-sized by share. This chain uses TRBV6-5 with TRBJ2-2; possible D gene TRBD2, 5 bases. The length of the CDR3 is 13 residues. V was cut by 6 bases and J by 8 bases, with 13 bases left in between. Germline assignment: CDR1 MNHEY and CDR2 SVGAGI. CDR3: CASSRSWEGELFF. The CDR3 nucleotides are TGTGCCAGCAGCCGGTCTTGGGAGGGGGAGCTGTTTTTT.

V gene TRBV28 combines with J gene TRBJ1-5; tentative D call: TRBD1 (5 bases). Between the trimmed V and J ends, which lost 6 bases and 3 bases, there was a span of 12 bases. Germline V gene sequence: CDR1 MDHEN, CDR2 SYDVKM. This CDR3 spans 14 amino acids. DNA for the CDR3: TGTGCCAGCAGAACCCCCGGGACCAATCAGCCCCAGCATTTT. Translation gives CASRTPGTNQPQHF.

This clone appeared a few times. V and J are TRBV11-2 and TRBJ1-1; possible D gene TRBD1, 5 bases. The germline V gene has CDR1 SGHAT and CDR2 FQNNGV. The germline V and J ends were trimmed by 5 bases and 4 bases, with 20 bases remaining between them. This CDR3 is built from 16 residues. CDR3 DNA sequence: TGTGCCAGCAGCATTACCGCAGGGTTAAAAGGCACTGAAGCTTTCTTT. Protein product: CASSITAGLKGTEAFF. The whole variable domain, filled in from reference TRBV11-2 and TRBJ1-1, reads EAGVAQSPRYKIIEKRQSVAFWCNPISGHATLYWYQQILGQGPKLLIQFQNNGVVDDSQLPKDRFSAERLKGVDSTLKIQPAKLEDSAVYLCASSITAGLKGTEAFFGQGTRLTVV.

The chain couples TRBV30 to TRBJ1-1; D is perhaps TRBD1 (6 bases). The CDR3 contains 13 residues. Germline V gives CDR1 GTSNPN, CDR2 SVGIG (reference sequence). Trimming stripped 5 bases from V and 7 bases from J, with 17 bases between. This chain's CDR3 is CAWSNRVPSEAFF. For the CDR3, the DNA is TGTGCCTGGTCAAACAGGGTTCCCAGTGAAGCTTTCTTT.

A remark on this clone: A much larger clone sits a single nucleotide away, making a read error possible. The sample carries other DNA sequences with the same CDR3. CDR3 in DNA: TGTGCCAGCAGTTTATCCGCGCGGCAGCCCCAGCATTTT. Translation: CASSLSARQPQHF. The gene calls are TRBV28 and TRBJ1-5; D uncertain. Trimming took off 1 base at V and 7 bases at J, with 8 bases between the two ends. This CDR3 spans 13 amino acids. CDR1 is MDHEN and CDR2 is SYDVKM in the germline V gene. Drawing the rest from reference TRBV28 and TRBJ1-5, the complete variable domain is DVKVTQSSRYLVKRTGEKVFLECVQDMDHENMFWYRQDPGLGLRLIYFSYDVKMKEKGDIPEGYSVSREKKERFSLILESASTNQTSMYLCASSLSARQPQHFGDGTRLSIL.

CDR3 loop: CASQNSGNGETQYF. The CDR3 region has the DNA TGTGCCAGCCAGAATAGCGGGAATGGTGAGACCCAGTACTTC. The V and J genes are TRBV27 and TRBJ2-5; 8 nucleotides match TRBD2. The CDR3 consists of 14 residues. The germline CDR1 and CDR2 sequences are MNHEY and SMNVEV (reference sequence). V trimming: 8 bases; J trimming: 5 bases; junction bases outside the gene matches: 10.

This clone turned up a few times. This CDR3 reads CASSLDPGGQTQYF. The CDR3 DNA reads as TGTGCCAGCAGCTTAGATCCGGGAGGGCAGACCCAGTACTTC. The rearrangement links TRBV11-2 to TRBJ2-5, with 8 bases that match TRBD2. The CDR3 extends over 14 amino acids. With 0 bases clipped from V and 6 bases from J, the junction kept 3 bases outside the gene matches. Germline CDR1 reads SGHAT; CDR2 reads FQNNGV.

This clone was detected only a few times. A much larger clone lies one base from this, so it may be a read error. Here the CDR3 DNA reads TGTGCCAGCAGCTTAGAGCCGCCCCGGAACTCGGACAGGGGGAATGCACCCCTCCACTTT. Residues: CASSLEPPRNSDRGNAPLHF. The chain recombines TRBV7-6 with TRBJ1-6, with 10 positions matching TRBD1. Germline CDR1 and CDR2: SGHVS and FNYEAQ. The CDR3 extends over 20 amino acids. Unmatched junction bases numbered 20, after V lost 1 base and J lost 11 bases.

This clone showed up just a few times. It differs at one base from a far larger clone, so likely a read error. The V and J genes are TRBV28 and TRBJ1-6; possibly TRBD1 for D (6 bases). There are 14 residues in the CDR3. Germline CDR1 and CDR2: MDHEN and SYDVKM. As DNA, the CDR3 is TGTGCCAGCGCGGGAACAGGGTATAATTCACCCCTCCAGTTT. Protein: CASAGTGYNSPLQF.

This clone appeared a few times. The chain recombines TRBV28 with TRBJ1-5; 9 bases fit TRBD1. CDR3 length: 14 residues. The germline V gene has CDR1 MDHEN and CDR2 SYDVKM. J gave up 7 bases and V 9 bases, and 10 bases lay outside the gene matches. The CDR3 sequence is CASNTGTGNQPQHF. CDR3 DNA sequence: TGTGCCAGTAACACCGGGACAGGGAACCAGCCCCAGCATTTT. The full variable domain, with the rest looked up from reference TRBV28 and TRBJ1-5, is DVKVTQSSRYLVKRTGEKVFLECVQDMDHENMFWYRQDPGLGLRLIYFSYDVKMKEKGDIPEGYSVSREKKERFSLILESASTNQTSMYLCASNTGTGNQPQHFGDGTRLSIL.

In its sample, this clone is large. The chain carries TRBV19 and TRBJ1-1, with 8 bases fitting TRBD1. J was trimmed by 8 bases and V by 8 bases; bases with no gene match: 16. CDR1 is LNHDA, CDR2 SQIVND, per germline (reference sequence). The CDR3 sequence is 15 residues long. This CDR3 reads CASRGQGGYPSEAFF. The CDR3 DNA reads TGTGCCAGTCGCGGACAGGGTGGTTACCCGTCCGAAGCTTTCTTT.

This rearrangement joins TRBV27 to TRBJ2-7; D may be TRBD2 (5 bases). CDR1 is MNHEY and CDR2 is SMNVEV in the germline V gene (reference sequence). Deletions cut 4 bases from V and 0 bases from J, with 13 bases between. CDR3 length: 15 amino acids. CDR3 DNA sequence: TGTGCCAGCAGTTCTTTTAGGGAGTTCTCCTACGAGCAGTACTTC. This encodes CASSSFREFSYEQYF.

The CDR3 spells CASSSNRPGLITRHEQYF. The DNA for the CDR3 is TGTGCCAGCAGTTCAAATCGACCCGGTTTGATTACGCGCCACGAGCAGTACTTC. The rearrangement uses TRBV28 and TRBJ2-7; no reliable D call. V lost 4 bases and J 5 bases, leaving 27 bases between the germline ends. Germline V gene data show CDR1 as MDHEN and CDR2 as SYDVKM. This CDR3 spans 18 amino acids.